These 25 T cell receptor beta chains share one sample of origin, sequenced in a study of T-cell reconstitution after alpha-beta-depleted transplantation in children. Researchers prepared the TCRbeta library using unique molecular identifiers, the study reports. TCRdb independently ran MiXCR on the PCR reads; one entry per CDR3 protein. The sample lists about 980,000 distinct CDR3 sequences, about 31% seen once, with around 30% in the top ten. Here the sequenced sample was PBMCs, mostly from graft donor cells, taken 360 days after TCRalphabeta/CD19-depleted stem cell transplant. Source of these receptors: a boy younger than two who had a stem cell transplant for SCID, so the T cells may come from the graft donor.

This clonotype was detected a few times. The chain links TRBV12-3 or TRBV12-4 to TRBJ2-1; D not certain. The CDR3 consists of 12 residues. V dropped 5 bases and J dropped 6 bases, with 8 bases sitting between them. CDR3 coding DNA: TGTGCCAGCAGTGTTCCGTCCAATGAGCAGTTCTTC. This translates into CASSVPSNEQFF.

This clonotype was found a few times. The gene calls are TRBV12-3 or TRBV12-4 and TRBJ1-2; D not certain. The CDR3 length is 12 residues. The V end was cut by 3 bases, the J end by 10 bases, with 12 bases between. Here the CDR3 reads CASSFTAFFYTF. The CDR3 DNA is TGTGCCAGCAGTTTTACGGCATTCTTCTACACCTTC.

A few counts support this clonotype. This sequence joins TRBV12-3 or TRBV12-4 and TRBJ1-1; no clear D gene. The CDR3 runs 16 residues. Trimming shortened V by 6 bases and J by 0 bases, and 17 bases separated the two germline ends. The CDR3 DNA sequence: TGTGCCAGCAGCCCCACTCTGGGCAGCATGAACACTGAAGCTTTCTTT. Protein product: CASSPTLGSMNTEAFF.

This rearrangement joins TRBV5-1 to TRBJ2-2; either TRBD1 or TRBD2 may fit D (6 bases each). Trimming shortened V by 4 bases and J by 3 bases, and 13 bases separated the two germline ends. The CDR3 runs 15 residues. Germline CDR1 is SGHRS and CDR2 is YFSETQ. CDR3 nucleotide sequence: TGCGCCAGCAGCGCACAGGGAGGTGACACCGGGGAGCTGTTTTTT. Translated, it gives CASSAQGGDTGELFF.

With regard to this clonotype: Given a much more abundant clone one base away, this may be a read error. The J gene is TRBJ2-7, the V gene TRBV11-2; D not certain. Germline CDR1 and CDR2: SGHAT and FQNNGV. V was clipped by 1 base and J by 4 bases, with 5 bases between them. CDR3 length: 12 amino acids. CDR3 in DNA: TGTGCCAGCAGCTTAGCGCAGTACGAGCAGTACTTC. It yields the protein CASSLAQYEQYF.

This clonotype was counted between two and nine times. The J gene is TRBJ2-3, the V gene TRBV20-1; no clear D gene. Per the germline V gene, CDR1 is DFQATT and CDR2 is SNEGSKA (reference sequence). Trimming cost V 6 bases and J 11 bases, with 15 bases left between them. This CDR3 is built from 11 residues. The CDR3 protein is CSARRQLMQYF. The CDR3 DNA sequence: TGCAGTGCCCGTAGACAACTCATGCAGTATTTT.

Ten or more counts support this clonotype. This chain joins TRBV28 and TRBJ2-7; 8 nucleotides match TRBD1. This CDR3 comprises 15 residues. V lost 4 bases and J lost 3; bases outside the gene matches: 8. From germline, CDR1 is MDHEN and CDR2 SYDVKM. The CDR3 sequence is CASSSATGVNYEQYF. The CDR3 region has the DNA TGTGCCAGCAGTTCGGCGACAGGGGTGAACTACGAGCAGTACTTC.

A few counts support this clonotype. The gene calls are TRBV5-1 and TRBJ2-7; D might be TRBD1 or TRBD2, each matching 6 bases. Per the germline V gene, CDR1 is SGHRS and CDR2 is YFSETQ. The germline V and J ends were trimmed by 1 base and 0 bases, with 14 bases remaining between them. This CDR3 is built from 16 residues. The CDR3 reads CASSLSPWGASYEQYF. The DNA of the CDR3 is TGCGCCAGCAGCTTGTCCCCGTGGGGGGCCTCCTACGAGCAGTACTTC.

V and J are TRBV5-1 and TRBJ1-1; D not resolved. The germline V and J ends were trimmed by 4 bases and 3 bases, with 10 bases remaining between them. Germline lookup yields CDR1 SGHRS and CDR2 YFSETQ. The CDR3 spans 13 residues. The CDR3 sequence is CASSTGSDTEAFF. The CDR3 nucleotides are TGCGCCAGCAGCACCGGGAGCGACACTGAAGCTTTCTTT. Using reference TRBV5-1 and TRBJ1-1 for the parts outside the CDR3, the full variable domain is KAGVTQTPRYLIKTRGQQVTLSCSPISGHRSVSWYQQTPGQGLQFLFEYFSETQRNKGNFPGRFSGRQFSNSRSEMNVSTLELGDSALYLCASSTGSDTEAFFGQGTRLTVV.

The J gene is TRBJ2-1, the V gene TRBV4-3, with D possibly matching TRBD2 (6 bases). Germline assignment: CDR1 LGHNA and CDR2 YSLEER. V was cut by 0 bases and J by 8 bases, with 17 bases left in between. The CDR3 loop spans 16 amino acids. CDR3 loop: CASSQDAAGGLDEQFF. The CDR3 DNA follows: TGCGCCAGCAGCCAAGACGCCGCCGGGGGATTGGATGAGCAGTTCTTC.

The CDR3 reads CSVEGHVSYNEQFF. CDR3 coding DNA: TGCAGCGTTGAAGGGCATGTCTCCTACAATGAGCAGTTCTTC. V is TRBV29-1 and J is TRBJ2-1, with D uncertain. Germline lookup yields CDR1 SQVTM and CDR2 ANQGSEA. The CDR3 runs to 14 residues. The V and J ends lost 1 base and 0 bases respectively, with 7 bases between them.

J is TRBJ2-3 and V is TRBV5-1; the D is unclear. With 0 bases removed from V and 5 bases from J, the gap between germline ends came to 10 bases. Germline CDR1 reads SGHRS; CDR2 reads YFSETQ. The CDR3 extends over 14 amino acids. The CDR3 bases are TGCGCCAGCAGCTTGGGTAATTCGGGAGATACGCAGTATTTT. Translating gives CASSLGNSGDTQYF. Full variable domain (missing parts from reference TRBV5-1 and TRBJ2-3): KAGVTQTPRYLIKTRGQQVTLSCSPISGHRSVSWYQQTPGQGLQFLFEYFSETQRNKGNFPGRFSGRQFSNSRSEMNVSTLELGDSALYLCASSLGNSGDTQYFGPGTRLTVL.

This clonotype has just a few counts. J is TRBJ1-1 and V is TRBV20-1; D may be TRBD1 (5 bases). The length of the CDR3 is 11 residues. The germline V gene has CDR1 DFQATT and CDR2 SNEGSKA (reference sequence). The V and J ends lost 6 bases and 7 bases respectively, with 12 bases between them. The CDR3 bases are TGCAGTGCCCAACAGACAGTTGAAGCTTTCTTT. It encodes CSAQQTVEAFF.

The chain is built from TRBV15 and TRBJ2-1, with D maybe TRBD1 (6 bases). The ends were cut back, 1 base at V and 6 bases at J, with 10 bases in the middle. The germline V gene encodes CDR1 LNHNV and CDR2 YYDKDF (reference sequence). This CDR3 is 14 amino acids long. For the CDR3, the DNA is TGTGCCACCAGCAGAGCCCCGACAGGCAATGAGCAGTTCTTC. Amino acid sequence: CATSRAPTGNEQFF.

The chain links TRBV4-3 to TRBJ2-3; unclear D gene. Trimming took 0 bases from V and 2 from J, leaving 6 bases between them. Germline CDR1 is LGHNA and CDR2 is YSLEER. The CDR3 runs to 14 residues. The CDR3 DNA follows: TGCGCCAGCAGCCAAGAATGGCTCACAGATACGCAGTATTTT. It specifies CASSQEWLTDTQYF.

The CDR3 DNA is TGCAGTGCTAGAGATAGTGGACTAGCGGTCAATGAGCAGTTCTTC. Its translation is CSARDSGLAVNEQFF. The V gene is TRBV20-1, the J gene TRBJ2-1, with 10 bases that match TRBD2. Germline CDR1 reads DFQATT; CDR2 reads SNEGSKA (reference sequence). The CDR3 has 15 residues. The V segment lost 0 bases and the J segment 6 bases; nucleotides outside the gene matches: 5.

J is TRBJ1-2 and V is TRBV5-1; D is unresolved. Germline V CDR1 and CDR2: SGHRS, YFSETQ. V lost 2 bases, J lost 5 bases, and 10 bases lay in between. This CDR3 has 13 amino acids. The CDR3 DNA reads as TGCGCCAGCAGCTTTGGGCAGGTTTATGGCTACACCTTC. It specifies CASSFGQVYGYTF.

The chain links TRBV10-3 to TRBJ2-5; tentatively, D is TRBD2 (5 bases). The CDR3 totals 13 residues. The V end lost 4 bases, the J end lost 2 bases, and 8 bases lay between the germline ends. Germline V gives CDR1 ENHRY, CDR2 SYGVKD. CDR3: CAISVREQETQYF. DNA for the CDR3: TGTGCCATCAGTGTGAGGGAACAAGAGACCCAGTACTTC.

This clonotype was found a few times. This chain uses TRBV15 with TRBJ1-5; D is uncertain. Germline V gives CDR1 LNHNV, CDR2 YYDKDF (reference sequence). The V and J ends lost 0 bases and 6 bases respectively, with 3 bases between them. The CDR3 is 12 residues long. The CDR3 nucleotides read TGTGCCACCAGCAGAGACAGTCAGCCCCAGCATTTT. Translation: CATSRDSQPQHF.

The table lists this clonotype with a few counts. This rearrangement joins TRBV6-5 to TRBJ1-2; no reliable D call. Trimming took off 5 bases at V and 7 bases at J, with 11 bases between the two ends. Germline loops: CDR1 MNHEY, CDR2 SVGAGI. The CDR3 covers 12 residues. The CDR3 sequence: CASSAPRFGYTF. In DNA, the CDR3 is TGTGCCAGCAGTGCCCCACGGTTTGGCTACACCTTC.

The chain employs TRBV6-2 or TRBV6-3 and TRBJ2-3, with 8 positions matching TRBD2. Per the germline V gene, CDR1 is MNHEY and CDR2 is SVGEGT. There are 16 residues in the CDR3. The V gene end was trimmed by 6 bases and the J gene end by 4 bases; junction bases not matched to a gene: 12. CDR3: CASSRGLAPVPDTQYF. CDR3 sequence (DNA): TGTGCCAGCAGCCGCGGACTAGCTCCTGTACCAGATACGCAGTATTTT.

A few counts support this clonotype. This chain uses TRBV29-1 with TRBJ1-1; D call uncertain. The V end was cut by 1 base, the J end by 7 bases, with 16 bases between. This CDR3 has 14 amino acids. Germline CDR1 SQVTM, CDR2 ANQGSEA. This CDR3 is CSVEGTTPWREAFF. In nucleotides, the CDR3 is TGCAGCGTTGAAGGGACTACTCCCTGGCGTGAAGCTTTCTTT.

This chain joins TRBV19 and TRBJ2-7; D perhaps matches TRBD1 (6 bases). V was shortened by 6 bases and J by 5 bases, with 17 bases between the two germline ends. The CDR3 is 14 amino acids. In germline, CDR1 is LNHDA, CDR2 SQIVND (reference sequence). The DNA for the CDR3 is TGTGCCAGTAGGAGGACAGCACAGGCCCACGAGCAGTACTTC. This sequence encodes CASRRTAQAHEQYF.

The V and J genes are TRBV10-3 and TRBJ2-2, with a possible D match to TRBD1 (6 bases). Trimming left V 2 bases short and J 4 bases short, with 23 bases between. Germline V lookup: CDR1 ENHRY, CDR2 SYGVKD. This CDR3 comprises 19 residues. The CDR3 loop reads CAISEVAIGQTPGTGELFF. CDR3 coding DNA: TGTGCCATCAGTGAGGTAGCGATTGGACAGACGCCCGGCACCGGGGAGCTGTTTTTT.

This clonotype was counted only a few times. V usage is TRBV27 and J usage is TRBJ1-2; D gene unclear. Trimming took off 3 bases at V and 0 bases at J, with 8 bases between the two ends. The germline CDR1 and CDR2 sequences are MNHEY and SMNVEV (reference sequence). The CDR3 is 14 residues long. The CDR3 spells CASSFHRANYGYTF. The CDR3 DNA sequence: TGTGCCAGCAGTTTCCACAGAGCTAACTATGGCTACACCTTC.